A single sample gave rise to the 27 T cell receptor beta chains below, sequenced in a study of CD8 T cells in ankylosing spondylitis. One entry per CDR3 protein results from TCRdb running MiXCR on the 5' RACE reads. The sample consists of 85,000 to 100,000 distinct CDR3 sequences, around 9.4% of them appearing once. The sequencing input was blood, either unsorted or a sorted T cell fraction (not recorded which). All receptors derive from a male donor with ankylosing spondylitis or in good health (not recorded which).

This clonotype was recorded many times. The rearrangement uses TRBV28 and TRBJ2-5; 13 bases map to TRBD2. Looked up from germline, CDR1 is MDHEN and CDR2 is SYDVKM. V was clipped by 0 bases and J by 2 bases; unmatched bases: 0. This CDR3 has 16 amino acids. CDR3 region: CASSLWGLAGQETQYF. The CDR3 nucleotides are TGTGCCAGCAGTTTATGGGGACTAGCGGGGCAAGAGACCCAGTACTTC.

This clonotype has ten or more counts. The J gene is TRBJ1-1, the V gene TRBV5-4; no reliable D call. CDR3 size: 11 residues. V lost 4 bases, J lost 11 bases, and 12 bases lay in between. CDR1 and CDR2 (germline): SGHNT, YYREEE (reference sequence). This CDR3 is CASSNMGLAFF. The DNA for the CDR3 is TGTGCCAGCAGCAACATGGGTCTGGCTTTCTTT.

This clonotype was counted ten times or more. V gene TRBV18 combines with J gene TRBJ2-1; the D gene is possibly TRBD2 (5 bases). This CDR3 has 13 amino acids. V was clipped by 3 bases and J by 8 bases, with 11 bases between them. The germline V gene encodes CDR1 KGHSH and CDR2 LQKENI. CDR3 coding DNA: TGTGCCAGCTCACCGATGGAGGCCCATGAGCAGTTCTTC. Encoded protein: CASSPMEAHEQFF.

Many counts were recorded for this clonotype. The rearrangement uses TRBV12-3 or TRBV12-4 and TRBJ1-4; D gene unclear. V was pared by 0 bases and J by 7 bases, with 12 bases between. The CDR3 loop spans 15 amino acids. CDR3 DNA: TGTGCCAGCAGTTTAGCGCTGGCAGAGGCTGAAAAACTGTTTTTT. This encodes CASSLALAEAEKLFF.

This clonotype was detected a few times. The CDR3 DNA reads TGTGCCAGCAGCTCGGCCCCCTCAGCGGGGGGGCGCCACAATGAGCAGTTCTTC. This gives the protein CASSSAPSAGGRHNEQFF. V and J are TRBV7-3 and TRBJ2-1; 10 bases fit TRBD2. The germline CDR1 and CDR2 sequences are SGHTA and FQGTGA. There are 18 residues in the CDR3. With V trimmed by 4 bases and J by 5 bases, 14 bases remained unmatched.

This clonotype was counted many times. The chain recombines TRBV4-2 with TRBJ2-5; maybe TRBD2 (6 bases). Trimming took 5 bases from V and 7 from J, leaving 14 bases between them. This CDR3 contains 13 residues. Germline assignment: CDR1 LGHNA and CDR2 YNFKEQ. This CDR3 reads CASSGGTIGTQYF. CDR3 coding DNA: TGTGCCAGCAGCGGCGGGACGATTGGGACCCAGTACTTC.

The table lists this clonotype with a few counts. The V and J genes are TRBV19 and TRBJ2-1; 10 nucleotides line up with TRBD2. Germline trimming cut 3 bases from V and 6 bases from J; bases unmatched to any gene: 2. This CDR3 has 14 residues. Germline V gene sequence: CDR1 LNHDA, CDR2 SQIVND (reference sequence). The CDR3 coding sequence is TGTGCCAGTAGTATCAGCGGGGGGGCCAATGAGCAGTTCTTC. Translation: CASSISGGANEQFF.

Ten or more counts support this clonotype. This chain uses TRBV5-6 with TRBJ2-7; D might be TRBD2 (5 bases). CDR1 SGHDT and CDR2 YYEEEE come from the germline V gene. The CDR3 is made up of 17 amino acids. Trimming cost V 3 bases and J 2 bases, with 21 bases left between them. CDR3 sequence: CASSSLPLNPGTYEQYF. CDR3 sequence (DNA): TGTGCCAGCAGCTCATTGCCCTTGAACCCCGGGACCTACGAGCAGTACTTC.

This chain uses TRBV5-4 with TRBJ2-3, with no clear D. The germline V gene has CDR1 SGHNT and CDR2 YYREEE (reference sequence). The CDR3 has 12 residues. V was trimmed by 4 bases and J by 6 bases, leaving 9 bases between them. CDR3 sequence (DNA): TGTGCCAGCAGCCACGTGTTCGATACGCAGTATTTT. Protein: CASSHVFDTQYF. The full variable domain, with the rest looked up from reference TRBV5-4 and TRBJ2-3, is ETGVTQSPTHLIKTRGQQVTLRCSSQSGHNTVSWYQQALGQGPQFIFQYYREEENGRGNFPPRFSGLQFPNYSSELNVNALELDDSALYLCASSHVFDTQYFGPGTRLTVL.

This clonotype showed up many times. The chain uses TRBV2 and TRBJ2-7; TRBD1 agrees at 9 bases. The junction had 8 bases not matched to a gene; V was cut back by 7 bases and J by 7 bases. Germline CDR1 SNHLY, CDR2 FYNNEI. This CDR3 comprises 13 residues. The CDR3 region is CASTRDRVWEQYF. The CDR3 nucleotides read TGTGCCAGCACCAGGGACAGGGTGTGGGAGCAGTACTTC.

This rearrangement joins TRBV7-6 to TRBJ2-1; possibly TRBD1 or TRBD2 for D (5 bases each). The V end was cut by 4 bases, the J end by 0 bases, with 13 bases between. The CDR3 totals 16 residues. CDR1 is SGHVS and CDR2 is FNYEAQ in the germline V gene. The CDR3 region is CASSSRGASSYNEQFF. As DNA, the CDR3 is TGTGCCAGCAGCTCCCGGGGCGCAAGCTCCTACAATGAGCAGTTCTTC.

This clonotype was recorded many times. The chain joins TRBV28 to TRBJ2-7; maybe TRBD1 (5 bases). CDR1 is MDHEN, CDR2 SYDVKM, per germline. Trimming took off 3 bases at V and 0 bases at J, with 6 bases between the two ends. This CDR3 is built from 13 residues. The CDR3: CASSLDISYEQYF. The CDR3 DNA sequence: TGTGCCAGCAGTTTGGACATCTCCTACGAGCAGTACTTC.

The sample holds many counts of this clonotype. This chain links TRBV20-1 with TRBJ2-7; 9 bases are a match to TRBD1. Germline trimming cut 4 bases from V and 3 bases from J; bases unmatched to any gene: 7. The CDR3 consists of 14 residues. CDR1 is DFQATT and CDR2 is SNEGSKA in the germline V gene (reference sequence). CDR3 sequence: CSANYRGQGYEQYF. Here the CDR3 DNA reads TGCAGTGCTAACTACAGGGGGCAAGGCTACGAGCAGTACTTC.

The chain links TRBV7-2 to TRBJ1-5, with 8 bases that match TRBD1. V dropped 5 bases and J dropped 2; count of bases not matched to a gene: 5. The CDR3 covers 15 residues. CDR1 SGHTA and CDR2 FQGNSA come from the germline V gene. In nucleotides, the CDR3 is TGTGCCAGCAGCGCGCCGGGACAGGGCAATCAGCCCCAGCATTTT. Protein sequence: CASSAPGQGNQPQHF.

The chain carries TRBV28 and TRBJ2-2, with D possibly TRBD1 on 6 matching bases. Germline lookup yields CDR1 MDHEN and CDR2 SYDVKM. The CDR3 is made up of 13 amino acids. Trimming removed 8 bases at V and 1 base at J, with 8 bases between. The CDR3 region is CASLGQNTGELFF. DNA of the CDR3: TGTGCCAGCCTGGGACAGAACACCGGGGAGCTGTTTTTT.

This clonotype was seen at least ten times. V and J are TRBV2 and TRBJ1-1; D is perhaps TRBD1 (6 bases). This CDR3 contains 15 residues. Germline V CDR1 and CDR2: SNHLY, FYNNEI. V lost 6 bases and J lost 0, with 14 bases in between. CDR3 nucleotides: TGTGCCAGCAGGGAACGACAGGCTATGAACACTGAAGCTTTCTTT. Translated: CASRERQAMNTEAFF.

At least ten counts were recorded for this clonotype. The chain couples TRBV12-3 or TRBV12-4 to TRBJ2-5; 11 bases agree with TRBD2. With V trimmed by 6 bases and J by 1 base, 4 bases remained unmatched. This CDR3 is 15 amino acids long. CDR3: CASSRLAGTQETQYF. The CDR3 DNA is TGTGCCAGCAGCAGACTAGCGGGGACCCAAGAGACCCAGTACTTC.

This clonotype came up many times. V usage is TRBV12-3 or TRBV12-4 and J usage is TRBJ2-7; 9 nucleotides align to TRBD1. This CDR3 is 14 amino acids long. J was trimmed by 2 bases and V by 1 base; bases with no gene match: 0. The CDR3: CASSLGDRAYEQYF. CDR3 bases: TGTGCCAGCAGTTTAGGGGACAGGGCCTACGAGCAGTACTTC.

This clonotype was detected ten times or more. The chain combines TRBV7-9 with TRBJ2-7; TRBD1 is a possible D gene (5 bases). This CDR3 is 14 amino acids long. V dropped 4 bases and J dropped 1 base, with 11 bases sitting between them. Germline CDR1 is SEHNR and CDR2 is FQNEAQ (reference sequence). The CDR3 DNA reads as TGTGCCAGCAGCTCCCAGGGTTCTTCCTACGAGCAGTACTTC. Translation: CASSSQGSSYEQYF.

This clonotype was recorded many times. The CDR3 spells CSAPAWSVDEQYF. The CDR3 DNA is TGCAGTGCCCCGGCCTGGTCGGTGGACGAGCAGTACTTC. The chain recombines TRBV20-1 with TRBJ2-7; D remains unclear. This CDR3 comprises 13 residues. CDR1 and CDR2 (germline): DFQATT, SNEGSKA (reference sequence). Trimming cost V 6 bases and J 5 bases, with 17 bases left between them.

Many counts were recorded for this clonotype. The genes are TRBV5-1 and TRBJ2-1; tentatively, D is TRBD2 (5 bases). The CDR3 runs 12 residues. The V gene's germline CDR1 is SGHRS and CDR2 YFSETQ. V was trimmed by 1 base and J by 7 bases, leaving 6 bases between them. The CDR3 loop is CASSLTSNEQFF. The CDR3 coding sequence is TGCGCCAGCAGCTTGACTAGTAATGAGCAGTTCTTC.

This clonotype was found many times. V usage is TRBV7-9 and J usage is TRBJ2-7; D might be TRBD2 (6 bases). Germline CDR1 and CDR2: SEHNR and FQNEAQ (reference sequence). Trimming stripped 3 bases from V and 2 bases from J, with 14 bases between. CDR3 length equals 15 residues. CDR3 DNA: TGTGCCAGCAGCTTCTCGGGGGTGCCTCCCTACGAGCAGTACTTC. Amino acid sequence: CASSFSGVPPYEQYF.

This clonotype was seen at least ten times. The chain uses TRBV18 and TRBJ2-2; the match to TRBD2 covers 8 bases. The CDR3 contains 16 residues. J lost 5 bases, V lost 2 bases, and 7 bases had no gene match. Per the germline V gene, CDR1 is KGHSH and CDR2 is LQKENI. This CDR3 reads CASSPTEIAGTGELFF. As DNA, the CDR3 is TGTGCCAGCTCACCAACGGAAATAGCGGGAACCGGGGAGCTGTTTTTT.

At least ten counts were recorded for this clonotype. This rearrangement joins TRBV29-1 to TRBJ2-7, with D unresolved. CDR3 size: 12 residues. Between the trimmed V and J ends, which lost 0 bases and 6 bases, there was a span of 9 bases. Germline values: CDR1 SQVTM, CDR2 ANQGSEA. CDR3 sequence (DNA): TGCAGCGTTGAAGATCAACCTGGCGAGCAGTACTTC. The encoded protein is CSVEDQPGEQYF.

This clonotype appeared many times. The J gene is TRBJ2-3, the V gene TRBV7-3, with 14 bases matching TRBD2. CDR1 is SGHTA and CDR2 is FQGTGA in the germline V gene. The CDR3 consists of 15 residues. With V trimmed by 5 bases and J by 5 bases, 3 bases remained unmatched. The CDR3 reads CASSPGLAGEDTQYF. In DNA form, the CDR3 reads TGTGCCAGCAGCCCGGGACTAGCGGGGGAAGATACGCAGTATTTT.

In this sample, this clonotype turned up many times. The V gene is TRBV7-8, the J gene TRBJ2-2, with 7 bases matching TRBD2. The CDR3 length is 15 residues. The ends lost 5 bases at V and 2 bases at J; junction bases unmatched: 5. The V gene's germline CDR1 is SGHVS and CDR2 FQNEAQ. Written as DNA, the CDR3 is TGTGCCAGCAGCCTCGCTAGCGGAAACACCGGGGAGCTGTTTTTT. It is translated as CASSLASGNTGELFF.

The chain links TRBV24-1 to TRBJ2-1, with 8 bases matching TRBD1. With V trimmed by 3 bases and J by 7 bases, 10 bases remained unmatched. CDR3 length equals 16 residues. Germline loops: CDR1 KGHDR, CDR2 SFDVKD. Written as DNA, the CDR3 is TGTGCCACCAGTGATCCTGTTGGGACAGGAGGGAATGAGCAGTTCTTC. Its protein product is CATSDPVGTGGNEQFF.